The T cell receptor (beta chain) described here comes from a study of CD8+ T cells in alopecia areata. Regarding the study as a whole: Clonality in lesional scalp, especially alopecia totalis/universalis, exceeded that of normal scalp.

The V gene's germline CDR1 is GTSNPN and CDR2 SVGIG (reference sequence). The CDR3 is 15 amino acids. With 0 bases clipped from V and 5 bases from J, the junction kept 4 bases outside the gene matches. As to this clone: What it recognizes is unknown.

RNA, once extracted, was reverse transcribed into cDNA for use as the sequencing template. Using immunoSEQ multiplex PCR, the repertoire was profiled, and TCRdb retains in-frame clones only, with some absent. The sample carries approximately 150,000 clones, 67% recorded once. J is TRBJ2-2 and V is TRBV30; 9 nucleotides align to TRBD1. This receptor was identified in a human donor with alopecia areata. Sequenced material: CD8+ T cells sorted from blood, taken at week 0. The CDR3 here is CAWSVGTGRTGELFF. For the CDR3, the DNA is TGTGCCTGGAGTGTGGGGACAGGGCGAACCGGGGAGCTGTTTTTT.